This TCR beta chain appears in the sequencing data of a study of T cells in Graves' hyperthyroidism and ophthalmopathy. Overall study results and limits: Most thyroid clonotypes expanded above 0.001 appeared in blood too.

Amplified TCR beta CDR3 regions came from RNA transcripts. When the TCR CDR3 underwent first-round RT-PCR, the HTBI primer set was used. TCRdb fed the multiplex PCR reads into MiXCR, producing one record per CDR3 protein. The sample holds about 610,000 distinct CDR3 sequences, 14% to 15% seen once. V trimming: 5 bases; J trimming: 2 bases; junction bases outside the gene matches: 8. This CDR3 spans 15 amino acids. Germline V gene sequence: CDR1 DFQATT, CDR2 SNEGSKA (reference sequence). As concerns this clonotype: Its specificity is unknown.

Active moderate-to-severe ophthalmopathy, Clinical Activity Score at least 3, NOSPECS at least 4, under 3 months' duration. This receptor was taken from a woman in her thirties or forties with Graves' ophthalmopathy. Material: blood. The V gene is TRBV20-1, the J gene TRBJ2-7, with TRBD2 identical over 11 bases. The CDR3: CSAPGPSGGTYEQYF. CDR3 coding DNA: TGCAGTGCTCCAGGACCTAGCGGGGGGACCTACGAGCAGTACTTC.